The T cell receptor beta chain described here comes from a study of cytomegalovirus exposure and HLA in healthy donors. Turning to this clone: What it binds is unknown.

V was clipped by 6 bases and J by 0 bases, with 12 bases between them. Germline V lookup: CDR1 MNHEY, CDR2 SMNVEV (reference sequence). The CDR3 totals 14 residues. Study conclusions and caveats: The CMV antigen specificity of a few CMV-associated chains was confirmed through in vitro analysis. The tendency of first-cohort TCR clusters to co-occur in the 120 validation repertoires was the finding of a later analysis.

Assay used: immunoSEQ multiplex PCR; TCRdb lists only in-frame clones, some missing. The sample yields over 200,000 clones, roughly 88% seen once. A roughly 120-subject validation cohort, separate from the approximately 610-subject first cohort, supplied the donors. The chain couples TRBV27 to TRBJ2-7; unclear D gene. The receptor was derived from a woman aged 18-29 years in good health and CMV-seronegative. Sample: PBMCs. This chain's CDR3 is CASSEIPSSYEQYF. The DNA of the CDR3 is TGTGCCAGCAGCGAAATCCCTAGCTCCTACGAGCAGTACTTC.